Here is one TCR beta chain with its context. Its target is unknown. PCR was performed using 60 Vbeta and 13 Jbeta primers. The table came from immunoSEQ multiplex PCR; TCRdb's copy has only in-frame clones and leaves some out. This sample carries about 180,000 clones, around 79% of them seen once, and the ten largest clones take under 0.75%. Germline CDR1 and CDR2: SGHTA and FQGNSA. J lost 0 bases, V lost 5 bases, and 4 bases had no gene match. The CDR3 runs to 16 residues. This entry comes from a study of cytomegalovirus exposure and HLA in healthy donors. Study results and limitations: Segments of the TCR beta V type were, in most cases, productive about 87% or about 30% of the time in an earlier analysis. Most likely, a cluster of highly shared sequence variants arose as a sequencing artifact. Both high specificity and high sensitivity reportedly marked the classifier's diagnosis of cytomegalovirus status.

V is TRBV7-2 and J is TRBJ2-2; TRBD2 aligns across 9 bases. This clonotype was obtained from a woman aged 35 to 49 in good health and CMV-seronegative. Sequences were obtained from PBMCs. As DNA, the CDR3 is TGTGCCAGCAGCACGACTAGCGGAGCGAACACCGGGGAGCTGTTTTTT. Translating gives CASSTTSGANTGELFF.